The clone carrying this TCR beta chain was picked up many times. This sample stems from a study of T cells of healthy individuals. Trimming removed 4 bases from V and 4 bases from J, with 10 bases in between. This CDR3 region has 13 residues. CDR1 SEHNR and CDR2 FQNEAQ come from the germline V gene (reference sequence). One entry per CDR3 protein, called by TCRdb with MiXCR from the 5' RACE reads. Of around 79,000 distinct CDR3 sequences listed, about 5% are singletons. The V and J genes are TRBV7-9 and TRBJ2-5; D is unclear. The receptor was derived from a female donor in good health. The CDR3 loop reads CASSSPHGETQYF. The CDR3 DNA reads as TGTGCCAGCAGCTCACCGCATGGAGAGACCCAGTACTTC.